The 27 T cell receptor beta chains reported below all come from one sample, sequenced in a study of metastatic and nonmetastatic thyroid tumors. TCRdb re-processed the PCR reads through MiXCR. In the table there are more than 35,000 clones, about 15% of which are singletons. Nobody among the patients had been given any treatment before thyroid surgery. Sequencing used blood. The receptors originated from a male donor with papillary thyroid cancer or a benign thyroid nodule (not recorded which). Some clones in this sample may be carry-over from other donors' samples.

V gene TRBV20-1 combines with J gene TRBJ2-5; perhaps TRBD2 as D (6 bases). Trimming cost V 5 bases and J 0 bases, with 28 bases left between them. This CDR3 is built from 19 residues. From germline, CDR1 is DFQATT and CDR2 SNEGSKA (reference sequence). Written as DNA, the CDR3 is TGCAGTGCTCCCACACGCGCACTGGGAGGTAGGTGGGACCAAGAGACCCAGTACTTC. Its protein product is CSAPTRALGGRWDQETQYF.

This clone came up a few times. This chain connects TRBV30 to TRBJ1-5; TRBD1 might be the D (6 bases). The CDR3 has 14 residues. The germline gives CDR1 GTSNPN, CDR2 SVGIG (reference sequence). Trimming removed 5 bases at V and 2 bases at J, with 13 bases between. The CDR3 loop reads CAWGGAYRNQPQHF. The CDR3 DNA reads TGTGCCTGGGGGGGGGCTTATCGCAATCAGCCCCAGCATTTT.

This clone counts as medium-sized (0.01 to 0.1%). V usage is TRBV7-8 and J usage is TRBJ2-6, with a weak D call TRBD1 (6 bases). The CDR3 has 16 amino acids. With 7 bases removed from V and 0 bases from J, the gap between germline ends came to 13 bases. Germline CDR1 is SGHVS and CDR2 is FQNEAQ. In DNA form, the CDR3 reads TGTGCCAGCACCAGACAGGCGGTCTCTGGGGCCAACGTCCTGACTTTC. Residues: CASTRQAVSGANVLTF. The variable domain in full, with the rest retrieved from reference TRBV7-8 and TRBJ2-6, is GAGVSQSPRYKVAKRGQDVALRCDPISGHVSLFWYQQALGQGPEFLTYFQNEAQLDKSGLPSDRFFAERPEGSVSTLKIQRTQQEDSAVYLCASTRQAVSGANVLTFGAGSRLTVL.

At least ten counts were recorded for this clone. V and J are TRBV5-1 and TRBJ2-1, with TRBD2 matching 11 bases. In germline, CDR1 is SGHRS, CDR2 YFSETQ. The junction had 0 bases not matched to a gene; V was cut back by 0 bases and J by 7 bases. CDR3 length: 14 amino acids. The CDR3 DNA reads TGCGCCAGCAGCTTGGGGACTAGCGGGAATGAGCAGTTCTTC. Its protein product is CASSLGTSGNEQFF.

The rearrangement uses TRBV6-1 and TRBJ2-1; no definite D call. This CDR3 is built from 15 residues. Germline V lookup: CDR1 MNHNS, CDR2 SASEGT. Deletions cut 3 bases from V and 2 bases from J, with 11 bases between. The CDR3 nucleotides are TGTGCCAGCAGTGATTCCTCCGGTCCCTACAATGAGCAGTTCTTC. Residues: CASSDSSGPYNEQFF.

This clone was counted only a few times. A much bigger clone sits one base away, suggesting this may be a read error. The rearrangement links TRBV14 to TRBJ2-5; D tentatively reads TRBD1 or TRBD2 (5 bases each). Germline V gene sequence: CDR1 SGHDN, CDR2 FVKESK. The V gene lost 1 base and the J gene lost 8 bases, with 20 bases spanning the gap. The CDR3 has 16 amino acids. CDR3: CASSQGRDLLWDTQYF. CDR3 nucleotide sequence: TGTGCCAGCAGCCAAGGCAGGGACCTCCTTTGGGATACCCAGTACTTC.

This clone was picked up many times. The chain links TRBV5-1 to TRBJ2-1, with TRBD1 as a possible D gene (6 bases). This CDR3 spans 15 amino acids. Trimming pared 2 bases from V and 9 bases from J, leaving 18 bases between. CDR1 and CDR2 (germline): SGHRS, YFSETQ. Here the CDR3 DNA reads TGCGCCAGCAGCTTTTCGGCAGGGGATATCGGTGAGCAGTTCTTC. Translation gives CASSFSAGDIGEQFF.

V usage is TRBV20-1 and J usage is TRBJ2-2; the match to TRBD2 covers 12 bases. The trim removed 3 bases at V and 3 bases at J, leaving 5 bases unmatched. Germline V gene sequence: CDR1 DFQATT, CDR2 SNEGSKA (reference sequence). The CDR3 is made up of 16 amino acids. For the CDR3, the DNA is TGCAGTGCTAGCCCCGGGACTAGCGGGTACACCGGGGAGCTGTTTTTT. It codes for CSASPGTSGYTGELFF.

This chain links TRBV7-8 with TRBJ2-1; no clear D gene. Trimming removed 7 bases at V and 6 bases at J, with 19 bases between. The CDR3 totals 15 residues. Looked up from germline, CDR1 is SGHVS and CDR2 is FQNEAQ. CDR3 DNA: TGTGCCAGCATCTTTGGTACGGCATATACCAATGAGCAGTTCTTC. It specifies CASIFGTAYTNEQFF.

The table lists this clone with many counts. In the same sample, other DNA sequences code for this CDR3. The CDR3 here is CASRGTGKNTEAFF. The DNA for the CDR3 is TGTGCCAGCAGGGGGACAGGGAAGAACACTGAAGCTTTCTTT. The V call is TRBV6-1, the J call TRBJ1-1, with 9 positions matching TRBD1. This CDR3 contains 14 residues. Germline lookup yields CDR1 MNHNS and CDR2 SASEGT. After removal of 6 bases from V and 1 base from J, the junction contained 3 bases not matched to a gene.

The table lists this clone with many counts. This chain joins TRBV27 and TRBJ1-2; TRBD1 is a possible D gene (5 bases). The CDR3 length is 15 residues. V was pared by 5 bases and J by 8 bases, with 21 bases between. The V gene's germline CDR1 is MNHEY and CDR2 SMNVEV (reference sequence). The CDR3 here is CASSPMDTGYGGYTF. As DNA, the CDR3 is TGTGCCAGCAGTCCGATGGACACCGGATACGGGGGCTACACCTTC.

The chain is built from TRBV7-6 and TRBJ2-1; 7 nucleotides line up with TRBD2. The V gene end was trimmed by 5 bases and the J gene end by 9 bases; junction bases not matched to a gene: 13. Germline-derived CDR1 and CDR2 are SGHVS and FNYEAQ. CDR3 length: 15 residues. CDR3 in DNA: TGTGCCAGCAGCGTGACTAGCTGGAGTTCTTGTGAGCAGTTCTTC. Its protein product is CASSVTSWSSCEQFF.

This clone was observed at least ten times. V is TRBV7-6 and J is TRBJ2-7; TRBD2 is a possible D gene (6 bases). The CDR3 consists of 14 residues. Germline CDR1 and CDR2: SGHVS and FNYEAQ. Trimming removed 3 bases from V and 1 base from J, with 10 bases in between. CDR3 nucleotide sequence: TGTGCCAGCAGCTTGTCGGCGGGATCCTACGAGCAGTACTTC. Translation: CASSLSAGSYEQYF.

This clone was picked up many times. The chain combines TRBV6-1 with TRBJ2-1; D is perhaps TRBD2 (6 bases). This CDR3 has 16 residues. In germline, CDR1 is MNHNS, CDR2 SASEGT. V shed 1 base and J shed 8 bases, with 18 bases lying between them. This CDR3 is CASSEGGDFAAHEQFF. CDR3 nucleotides: TGTGCCAGCAGTGAAGGGGGGGATTTCGCCGCCCATGAGCAGTTCTTC.

This clone was recorded at least ten times. The chain employs TRBV7-6 and TRBJ2-7, with no clear D. Germline values: CDR1 SGHVS, CDR2 FNYEAQ. This CDR3 has 16 residues. V gave up 0 bases and J gave up 0 bases, with 12 bases separating them. CDR3 loop: CASSLARTQSSYEQYF. The CDR3 region has the DNA TGTGCCAGCAGCTTAGCCCGGACGCAGAGCTCCTACGAGCAGTACTTC. The full variable domain, with the rest looked up from reference TRBV7-6 and TRBJ2-7, is GAGVSQSPRYKVTKRGQDVALRCDPISGHVSLYWYRQALGQGPEFLTYFNYEAQQDKSGLPNDRFSAERPEGSISTLTIQRTEQRDSAMYRCASSLARTQSSYEQYFGPGTRLTVT.

Here the CDR3 DNA reads TGTGCCAGCAGCTTAGTGGGGGGGGTGGCTTACGAGCAGTACTTC. Translation: CASSLVGGVAYEQYF. The rearrangement links TRBV11-2 to TRBJ2-7, with 7 bases fitting TRBD2. CDR1 and CDR2 from the germline V gene are SGHAT and FQNNGV. This CDR3 spans 15 amino acids. Losses at the gene ends were 1 base for V and 4 bases for J; bases not matched to a gene: 7. The whole variable domain, filled in from reference TRBV11-2 and TRBJ2-7, reads EAGVAQSPRYKIIEKRQSVAFWCNPISGHATLYWYQQILGQGPKLLIQFQNNGVVDDSQLPKDRFSAERLKGVDSTLKIQPAKLEDSAVYLCASSLVGGVAYEQYFGPGTRLTVT.

This clone was observed many times. The chain couples TRBV12-3 or TRBV12-4 to TRBJ2-1; the match to TRBD2 covers 7 bases. V trimming: 3 bases; J trimming: 5 bases; junction bases outside the gene matches: 10. This CDR3 is built from 16 residues. The CDR3: CASSLPGGGSDNEQFF. In DNA, the CDR3 is TGTGCCAGCAGTTTGCCTGGGGGGGGATCTGACAATGAGCAGTTCTTC.

This clone was picked up many times. The chain recombines TRBV19 with TRBJ2-1; 8 bases line up with TRBD2. The CDR3 consists of 16 residues. The V segment lost 5 bases and the J segment 4 bases; nucleotides outside the gene matches: 10. Germline CDR1 and CDR2: LNHDA and SQIVND (reference sequence). CDR3 sequence: CASSQFSGTLYNEQFF. The CDR3 nucleotides are TGTGCCAGTAGTCAGTTTAGCGGGACGTTATACAATGAGCAGTTCTTC.

This clone is medium-sized by share. This chain uses TRBV27 with TRBJ2-7; D may match TRBD1 or TRBD2 (5 bases each). Germline loops: CDR1 MNHEY, CDR2 SMNVEV (reference sequence). The CDR3 is 15 amino acids. V shed 6 bases and J shed 2 bases, with 17 bases lying between them. The CDR3 reads CASRTIRDPTYEQYF. CDR3 coding DNA: TGTGCCAGCAGGACGATCCGGGACCCCACCTACGAGCAGTACTTC.

This clone was found a few times. The rearrangement links TRBV6-2 or TRBV6-3 to TRBJ2-5; TRBD2 matches at 7 bases. The germline CDR1 and CDR2 sequences are MNHEY and SVGEGT. The CDR3 runs to 13 residues. Unmatched junction bases numbered 11, after V lost 7 bases and J lost 9 bases. The CDR3 sequence: CASNIREEKPQYF. The DNA of the CDR3 is TGTGCCAGCAATATTCGGGAGGAGAAGCCCCAGTACTTC.

This clone was recorded many times. The chain carries TRBV20-1 and TRBJ1-2, with TRBD1 identical over 8 bases. J gave up 8 bases and V 1 base, and 9 bases lay outside the gene matches. The CDR3 has 14 residues. Germline V CDR1 and CDR2: DFQATT, SNEGSKA (reference sequence). The CDR3 coding sequence is TGCAGTGCTAGAGTCTCAGGGGGCGCAAACGGCTACACCTTC. The encoded protein is CSARVSGGANGYTF.

The chain links TRBV7-9 to TRBJ2-7; no definite D call. V was shortened by 5 bases and J by 6 bases, with 14 bases between the two germline ends. This CDR3 comprises 13 residues. The germline gives CDR1 SEHNR, CDR2 FQNEAQ (reference sequence). The CDR3 loop is CASSTVDLGEQYF. The CDR3 coding sequence is TGTGCCAGCAGCACGGTGGATCTCGGCGAGCAGTACTTC.

In its sample, this clone is medium-sized. The chain combines TRBV2 with TRBJ1-5; D remains ambiguous. Trimming stripped 4 bases from V and 0 bases from J, with 10 bases between. The CDR3 length is 15 residues. Germline V gene sequence: CDR1 SNHLY, CDR2 FYNNEI. In DNA form, the CDR3 reads TGTGCCAGCAGTGGGGCAGTATATAGCAATCAGCCCCAGCATTTT. Translated, it gives CASSGAVYSNQPQHF.

This clone was detected many times. The genes are TRBV29-1 and TRBJ1-1; possibly TRBD1 for D (6 bases). V was shortened by 7 bases and J by 3 bases, with 15 bases between the two germline ends. The CDR3 has 13 amino acids. The germline CDR1 and CDR2 sequences are SQVTM and ANQGSEA. The CDR3 loop reads CSGQTGSYTEAFF. The DNA of the CDR3 is TGCAGCGGGCAGACAGGTTCCTACACTGAAGCTTTCTTT.

The table lists this clone with many counts. Additional DNA sequences in this sample encode the identical CDR3. The chain employs TRBV12-3 or TRBV12-4 and TRBJ2-7; 12 bases match TRBD2. J gave up 3 bases and V 4 bases, and 7 bases lay outside the gene matches. The length of the CDR3 is 16 residues. CDR3 bases: TGTGCCAGCAGTTCTAGCGGGGGGGGCCCTAACTACGAGCAGTACTTC. Residues: CASSSSGGGPNYEQYF.

Many counts were recorded for this clone. The chain recombines TRBV29-1 with TRBJ2-7; D unresolved. The germline V and J ends were trimmed by 4 bases and 3 bases, with 16 bases remaining between them. The CDR3 length is 14 residues. In germline, CDR1 is SQVTM, CDR2 ANQGSEA. The CDR3 protein is CSVATDFLLYEQYF. CDR3 nucleotide sequence: TGCAGCGTTGCTACAGATTTCCTCCTCTACGAGCAGTACTTC.

Many counts were recorded for this clone. The chain uses TRBV12-3 or TRBV12-4 and TRBJ1-6; unclear D gene. Between the trimmed V and J ends, which lost 6 bases and 7 bases, there was a span of 10 bases. This CDR3 has 13 residues. The chain's CDR3 is CASSLSPNSPLHF. The DNA of the CDR3 is TGTGCCAGCAGCTTGTCCCCAAATTCACCCCTCCACTTT.